This TCR beta chain was identified during a study of siplizumab effects on memory and regulatory T cells. The CDR3 is made up of 18 amino acids. Germline CDR1 is MDHEN and CDR2 is SYDVKM. Per sample, around 92,000 TCR templates underwent assay. Produced via immunoSEQ multiplex PCR; TCRdb's table is partial and in-frame only. The sample includes about 87,000 clones, about 87% of them seen just once. Comment on this clone: The antigen is unknown. Compared with germline, one end of the junction differs, possibly owing to a read error.

Study-level points and caveats: The study found that mappable alloreactive CD4+ clones averaged roughly 69% Treg-derived with siplizumab and 25% to 30% in controls. The diversity of naive T cells seemed greater than that of memory cells, and their alloresponse contribution seemed major. Proliferating Tregs' suppressive function in siplizumab cultures went unconfirmed.

The sequenced material came from CD4+ T cells sorted from blood. The TCR comes from a human donor in good health. The chain is built from TRBV28 and TRBJ2-1; 8 positions agree with TRBD2. In DNA form, the CDR3 reads TGTGCCAGCAGCCTTCGGGGGGGCGCCTGGGTCTCCGACAATGAGCAGTTCTTC. Amino acid sequence: CASSLRGGAWVSDNEQFF.